This entry lists 10 T cell receptor beta chains sequenced from one sample in a study of CD8+ T cells in alopecia areata. Treatment here: oral pan-JAK inhibitor, 5-10 mg twice daily. RNA, once extracted, was reverse transcribed into cDNA for use as the sequencing template. TCRdb's copy holds only in-frame clones and misses some; the assay was immunoSEQ multiplex PCR. The data contain 150,000 to 250,000 clones, 50% to 60% of them singletons. Source: CD4+ T cells sorted from blood, taken at week 4, from a patient treated with tofacitinib. Every receptor here comes from a human donor with alopecia areata.

The V gene is TRBV4-1, the J gene TRBJ1-1; D unresolved. CDR3 length: 15 amino acids. Germline V CDR1 and CDR2: MGHRA, YSYEKL. V was shortened by 0 bases and J by 4 bases, with 12 bases between the two germline ends. The CDR3 DNA reads as TGCGCCAGCAGCCAAGAGAAACGGGAGGGCACTGAAGCTTTCTTT. It encodes CASSQEKREGTEAFF.

The chain uses TRBV18 and TRBJ1-6, with 7 bases that match TRBD1. The V segment lost 4 bases and the J segment 8 bases; nucleotides outside the gene matches: 8. From germline, CDR1 is KGHSH and CDR2 LQKENI. This CDR3 has 15 residues. The CDR3 reads CASSRPGTADSPLHF. The CDR3 DNA follows: TGTGCCAGCTCACGACCCGGGACAGCGGATTCACCCCTCCACTTT.

This clone showed up just once. The chain couples TRBV2 to TRBJ2-6, with 7 bases that match TRBD1. The V gene's germline CDR1 is SNHLY and CDR2 FYNNEI. The V gene end was trimmed by 7 bases and the J gene end by 0 bases; junction bases not matched to a gene: 6. This CDR3 comprises 16 residues. The CDR3 is CASTWDRISGANVLTF. Here the CDR3 DNA reads TGTGCCAGCACCTGGGACAGAATCTCTGGGGCCAACGTCCTGACTTTC.

This clone was counted between two and nine times. This rearrangement joins TRBV6-1 to TRBJ2-1, with 7 positions matching TRBD1. Germline V CDR1 and CDR2: MNHNS, SASEGT. The CDR3 covers 13 residues. Losses at the gene ends were 7 bases for V and 5 bases for J; bases not matched to a gene: 5. CDR3 coding DNA: TGTGCCAGCAATGTAGACAGGGACAATGAGCAGTTCTTC. Residues: CASNVDRDNEQFF.

A note on this clone: A read error may produce the germline difference seen at one junction end. The rearrangement joins TRBV5-1 to TRBJ2-1; 9 bases fit TRBD2. The germline V gene has CDR1 SGHRS and CDR2 YFSETQ. The CDR3 spans 15 residues. The CDR3 bases are TGCGCCAGCACCTTGGAGCTAGCGGGGTACAATGAGCAGTTCTTC. Translation gives CASTLELAGYNEQFF.

The V and J genes are TRBV29-1 and TRBJ2-7; a weak D match, TRBD2 (6 bases). Germline CDR1 and CDR2: SQVTM and ANQGSEA. This CDR3 contains 11 residues. With 7 bases removed from V and 5 bases from J, the gap between germline ends came to 12 bases. CDR3 loop: CSGGGFNEQYF. The CDR3 nucleotides are TGCAGCGGTGGGGGGTTTAACGAGCAGTACTTC.

The gene calls are TRBV7-9 and TRBJ1-4; TRBD1 is a possible D gene (5 bases). Looked up from germline, CDR1 is SEHNR and CDR2 is FQNEAQ (reference sequence). Trimming took 1 base from V and 5 from J, leaving 8 bases between them. The CDR3 spans 14 residues. This chain's CDR3 is CASSLGGVNEKLFF. For the CDR3, the DNA is TGTGCCAGCAGCTTAGGGGGCGTGAATGAAAAACTGTTTTTT.

The rearrangement uses TRBV9 and TRBJ2-3, with TRBD1 matching 7 bases. Unmatched junction bases numbered 8, after V lost 6 bases and J lost 4 bases. The CDR3 runs to 14 residues. Germline CDR1 SGDLS, CDR2 YYNGEE. CDR3 coding DNA: TGTGCCAGCACTCCAGGGACAGCGGCAGATACGCAGTATTTT. This encodes CASTPGTAADTQYF.

CDR3 nucleotide sequence: TGTGCCTGGAGTGTCAGGGAGCAAGAGACCCAGTACTTC. Translated, it gives CAWSVREQETQYF. This chain uses TRBV30 with TRBJ2-5; D is tentatively TRBD1 or TRBD2 (5 bases each). The V gene's germline CDR1 is GTSNPN and CDR2 SVGIG (reference sequence). V lost 0 bases and J lost 2, with 7 bases in between. The CDR3 has 13 residues.

Only a few counts were recorded for this clone. The genes are TRBV5-4 and TRBJ2-7, with D perhaps given as TRBD1 or TRBD2 (5 bases each). Germline V gene data show CDR1 as SGHNT and CDR2 as YYREEE (reference sequence). V shed 4 bases and J shed 5 bases, with 16 bases lying between them. This CDR3 is 14 amino acids long. CDR3 region: CASSLRDQGHEQYF. The DNA for the CDR3 is TGTGCCAGCAGCCTCCGGGACCAAGGACACGAGCAGTACTTC.